This T cell receptor beta chain originates from a study of technical replicates of blood from a handful of donors. The CDR3 has 16 amino acids. Germline V gives CDR1 SGHTS, CDR2 YDEGEE. V gave up 2 bases and J gave up 1 base, with 10 bases separating them. The assay was immunoSEQ multiplex PCR, and TCRdb's table has in-frame clones only and misses some. The table shows about 84,000 clones, with around 93% occurring only once. V is TRBV5-8 and J is TRBJ2-6; a weak D match, TRBD2 (6 bases). The sequenced sample was T cells isolated from PBMCs. The sequence was obtained from a human donor in good health. CDR3 bases: TGTGCCAGCAGCTTTTTTCGGGGGTCTGGGGCCAACGTCCTGACTTTC. It specifies CASSFFRGSGANVLTF.